Presented here are 20 T cell receptor beta chains from one specimen sequenced in a study of T cells in localized non-small cell lung cancer. Using immunoSEQ multiplex PCR, the repertoire was profiled, and TCRdb retains in-frame clones only, with some absent. This table has approximately 88,000 clones, approximately 91% appearing once. The material was PBMCs, obtained before any cancer treatment. The receptors were gathered from a woman aged 35-75 years with stage II squamous cell lung carcinoma.

The rearrangement joins TRBV5-1 to TRBJ2-3; D not certain. The CDR3 spans 14 residues. The V and J ends lost 0 bases and 3 bases respectively, with 8 bases between them. The germline V gene encodes CDR1 SGHRS and CDR2 YFSETQ. The chain's CDR3 is CASSLASPTDTQYF. Here the CDR3 DNA reads TGCGCCAGCAGCTTGGCTAGTCCTACAGATACGCAGTATTTT.

This sequence joins TRBV5-6 and TRBJ1-2, with TRBD1 matching 8 bases. The CDR3 is made up of 14 amino acids. Germline CDR1 and CDR2: SGHDT and YYEEEE. V trimming: 2 bases; J trimming: 8 bases; junction bases outside the gene matches: 8. In DNA, the CDR3 is TGTGCCAGCAGCTTCAGGGGGCCTTTGGAGGGCTACACCTTC. Its protein product is CASSFRGPLEGYTF.

This clone was observed once. The CDR3 sequence is CASSGGTGEEKLFF. Here the CDR3 DNA reads TGTGCCAGCAGCGGCGGGACAGGGGAAGAAAAACTGTTTTTT. The chain joins TRBV7-9 to TRBJ1-4; 10 positions match TRBD1. The CDR3 runs to 14 residues. V was pared by 5 bases and J by 8 bases, with 5 bases of the junction left unmatched. In germline, CDR1 is SEHNR, CDR2 FQNEAQ (reference sequence). The full variable domain, its missing parts supplied by reference TRBV7-9 and TRBJ1-4, is DTGVSQNPRHKITKRGQNVTFRCDPISEHNRLYWYRQTLGQGPEFLTYFQNEAQLEKSRLLSDRFSAERPKGSFSTLEIQRTEQGDSAMYLCASSGGTGEEKLFFGSGTQLSVL.

The chain links TRBV5-8 to TRBJ2-7; 9 bases line up with TRBD1. This CDR3 is built from 15 residues. Trimming at V came to 4 bases and at J to 6 bases, leaving 11 bases not matched to a gene. Per germline, CDR1 SGHTS and CDR2 YDEGEE. CDR3 nucleotide sequence: TGTGCCAGCAGCCTGTCCGGGACAGGGAGTTCCGAGCAGTACTTC. Its translation is CASSLSGTGSSEQYF.

J is TRBJ2-3 and V is TRBV5-5; TRBD2 is a possible D gene (6 bases). Between the trimmed V and J ends, which lost 1 base and 0 bases, there was a span of 9 bases. The germline CDR1 and CDR2 sequences are SGHKS and YYEKEE (reference sequence). The CDR3 extends over 15 amino acids. CDR3 protein: CASSLTSRSTDTQYF. DNA of the CDR3: TGTGCCAGCAGCTTGACTAGCCGGAGCACAGATACGCAGTATTTT.

This chain joins TRBV19 and TRBJ2-2, with D unresolved. Trimming took off 5 bases at V and 5 bases at J, with 6 bases between the two ends. CDR1 LNHDA and CDR2 SQIVND come from the germline V gene (reference sequence). This CDR3 is 12 amino acids long. DNA for the CDR3: TGTGCCAGTAGTCTTAGGACCGGGGAGCTGTTTTTT. Translation gives CASSLRTGELFF.

The chain combines TRBV7-8 with TRBJ1-5, with a tentative D call TRBD1 (6 bases). The CDR3 is 15 amino acids. V was shortened by 2 bases and J by 3 bases, with 11 bases between the two germline ends. CDR1 SGHVS and CDR2 FQNEAQ come from the germline V gene. The CDR3: CASSLSGVANQPQHF. Here the CDR3 DNA reads TGTGCCAGCAGCTTATCAGGGGTTGCCAATCAGCCCCAGCATTTT.

This chain joins TRBV6-6 and TRBJ1-5; a possible D gene is TRBD1 (6 bases). Per germline, CDR1 MNHNY and CDR2 SVGAGI (reference sequence). This CDR3 has 15 amino acids. V lost 5 bases and J 0 bases, leaving 11 bases between the germline ends. CDR3 DNA: TGTGCCAGCAGTGGTCCAGGGGTTAGCAATCAGCCCCAGCATTTT. Protein sequence: CASSGPGVSNQPQHF.

This chain uses TRBV28 with TRBJ2-2, with D perhaps TRBD2 (6 bases). The CDR3 spans 13 residues. Germline lookup yields CDR1 MDHEN and CDR2 SYDVKM. The V end lost 10 bases, the J end lost 5 bases, and 14 bases lay between the germline ends. CDR3: CAIPGVLTGELFF. DNA for the CDR3: TGTGCCATCCCGGGAGTACTTACCGGGGAGCTGTTTTTT.

J is TRBJ2-2 and V is TRBV6-5; possibly TRBD1 or TRBD2 for D (5 bases each). Trimming shortened V by 5 bases and J by 8 bases, and 12 bases separated the two germline ends. CDR1 and CDR2 from the germline V gene are MNHEY and SVGAGI. The CDR3 length is 13 residues. CDR3 bases: TGTGCCAGCAGTCCCGTGAGGGGAGGGGAGCTGTTTTTT. Encoded protein: CASSPVRGGELFF.

V gene TRBV19 combines with J gene TRBJ1-2, with 7 positions matching TRBD1. CDR3 length: 15 residues. Germline loops: CDR1 LNHDA, CDR2 SQIVND (reference sequence). V was pared by 4 bases and J by 4 bases, with 9 bases of the junction left unmatched. CDR3 region: CASSTRDSRFYGYTF. The DNA of the CDR3 is TGTGCCAGTAGTACCCGGGACAGCAGATTCTATGGCTACACCTTC.

The CDR3 region is CASSPPDRVYEQYF. CDR3 sequence (DNA): TGTGCCAGCAGCCCCCCCGACAGGGTCTACGAGCAGTACTTC. The chain recombines TRBV7-9 with TRBJ2-7, with 7 bases aligning to TRBD1. The CDR3 contains 14 residues. Germline V gene sequence: CDR1 SEHNR, CDR2 FQNEAQ (reference sequence). J lost 3 bases, V lost 5 bases, and 7 bases had no gene match. The full variable domain, in which reference TRBV7-9 and TRBJ2-7 provide the parts outside the CDR3, is DTGVSQNPRHKITKRGQNVTFRCDPISEHNRLYWYRQTLGQGPEFLTYFQNEAQLEKSRLLSDRFSAERPKGSFSTLEIQRTEQGDSAMYLCASSPPDRVYEQYFGPGTRLTVT.

There are a few counts of this clone. The V gene is TRBV30, the J gene TRBJ1-1; 11 bases align to TRBD1. CDR1 and CDR2 from the germline V gene are GTSNPN and SVGIG (reference sequence). V dropped 2 bases and J dropped 12; count of bases not matched to a gene: 8. The CDR3 spans 13 residues. The CDR3 DNA follows: TGTGCCTGGAGTAAGGGAAGGGACAGGGGGACTTTCTTT. Translating gives CAWSKGRDRGTFF.

This rearrangement joins TRBV28 to TRBJ1-2, with D possibly being TRBD1 (5 bases). The V gene's germline CDR1 is MDHEN and CDR2 SYDVKM. This CDR3 spans 17 amino acids. V dropped 7 bases and J dropped 7 bases, with 28 bases sitting between them. The CDR3 nucleotides read TGTGCCAGCACCCGGCCCCGACAGACACCAGGATGGGGTGGCTACACCTTC. This codes for CASTRPRQTPGWGGYTF.

The rearrangement links TRBV19 to TRBJ2-2, with 10 bases lining up with TRBD2. Germline values: CDR1 LNHDA, CDR2 SQIVND (reference sequence). Trimming cost V 4 bases and J 0 bases; bases outside gene matches: 2. The CDR3 runs to 16 residues. CDR3 nucleotides: TGTGCCAGTAGTACCCTAGCGGGGGCGAACACCGGGGAGCTGTTTTTT. Amino acids: CASSTLAGANTGELFF.

This sequence joins TRBV6-1 and TRBJ2-7; D call uncertain. Trimming stripped 4 bases from V and 3 bases from J, with 10 bases between. CDR1 and CDR2 (germline): MNHNS, SASEGT. This CDR3 has 13 residues. Here the CDR3 DNA reads TGTGCCAGCAGTGTCTTACAAGTCTACGAGCAGTACTTC. Residues: CASSVLQVYEQYF.

About this clone: Other DNA sequences in this sample translate to the same CDR3. The V gene is TRBV18, the J gene TRBJ1-1; D uncertain. V was pared by 1 base and J by 4 bases, with 4 bases between. The CDR3 extends over 12 amino acids. Looked up from germline, CDR1 is KGHSH and CDR2 is LQKENI. The CDR3 reads CASSPQVTEAFF. For the CDR3, the DNA is TGTGCCAGCTCACCACAGGTCACTGAAGCTTTCTTT.

The chain combines TRBV5-1 with TRBJ2-1; D may be TRBD2 (6 bases). CDR1 is SGHRS and CDR2 is YFSETQ in the germline V gene. The CDR3 contains 17 residues. Trimming stripped 1 base from V and 2 bases from J, with 16 bases between. The CDR3 reads CASSLTGLPGAYNEQFF. CDR3 bases: TGCGCCAGCAGCTTGACGGGACTTCCCGGGGCCTACAATGAGCAGTTCTTC.

The genes are TRBV11-3 and TRBJ2-2, with D unresolved. This CDR3 spans 12 amino acids. Per the germline V gene, CDR1 is SGHNT and CDR2 is YENEEA. The V end lost 5 bases, the J end lost 7 bases, and 8 bases lay between the germline ends. The CDR3 spells CASSTIRGELFF. CDR3 nucleotide sequence: TGTGCCAGCAGCACCATCCGCGGGGAGCTGTTTTTT.

The rearrangement joins TRBV7-8 to TRBJ2-6; TRBD1 is a possible D gene (6 bases). The CDR3 loop spans 15 amino acids. From germline, CDR1 is SGHVS and CDR2 FQNEAQ. The V and J ends lost 5 bases and 2 bases respectively, with 10 bases between them. The CDR3 DNA follows: TGTGCCAGCAGCCTACAGGGAGCTGGGGCCAACGTCCTGACTTTC. This codes for CASSLQGAGANVLTF.